Each of the 28 T cell receptor beta chains below was sequenced from the same sample in a study of shared clonotypes between healthy human individuals. Sequencing was performed with immunoSEQ multiplex PCR; in TCRdb, only in-frame clones are kept and a portion is missing. The profile shows about 2 million clones, around 96% of them singletons. CD45RO-negative CD8 cells positively selected for CCR7 made up the naive population, which excluded terminally differentiated effector memory CD45RA+ cells. Sequences were obtained from naive CD8+ T cells sorted from blood. The receptors shown here come from a man in his late teens or twenties in good health.

The V and J genes are TRBV14 and TRBJ2-5; D might be TRBD2 (7 bases). The germline V gene encodes CDR1 SGHDN and CDR2 FVKESK. The length of the CDR3 is 14 residues. Trimming stripped 4 bases from V and 4 bases from J, with 13 bases between. CDR3 protein: CASSRRGGGETQYF. The CDR3 nucleotides are TGTGCCAGCAGCCGGAGAGGGGGGGGAGAGACCCAGTACTTC.

The chain is built from TRBV19 and TRBJ2-7; 8 positions match TRBD2. V was clipped by 5 bases and J by 2 bases; unmatched bases: 5. Looked up from germline, CDR1 is LNHDA and CDR2 is SQIVND (reference sequence). The CDR3 spans 14 residues. This chain's CDR3 is CASSFAGGAYEQYF. The CDR3 DNA reads as TGTGCCAGTAGTTTCGCGGGAGGCGCCTACGAGCAGTACTTC.

The V call is TRBV5-6, the J call TRBJ1-6, with 7 bases aligning to TRBD1. The CDR3 contains 15 residues. From germline, CDR1 is SGHDT and CDR2 YYEEEE. Germline trimming cut 4 bases from V and 5 bases from J; bases unmatched to any gene: 6. In nucleotides, the CDR3 is TGTGCCAGCAGCCATTTACAGGGGAATAATTCACCCCTCCACTTT. It codes for CASSHLQGNNSPLHF.

The table lists this clone with a count of one. The J gene is TRBJ2-2, the V gene TRBV9; D gene unclear. V dropped 6 bases and J dropped 3 bases, with 9 bases sitting between them. Germline V gene lookup returns CDR1 SGDLS and CDR2 YYNGEE. The length of the CDR3 is 13 residues. CDR3 DNA: TGTGCCAGCAAGAGGTGGGACACCGGGGAGCTGTTTTTT. Residues: CASKRWDTGELFF.

The chain uses TRBV7-9 and TRBJ2-3; tentatively, D is TRBD1 (6 bases). Trimming removed 0 bases at V and 2 bases at J, with 9 bases between. The CDR3 contains 15 residues. Looked up from germline, CDR1 is SEHNR and CDR2 is FQNEAQ (reference sequence). The CDR3 region is CASSLAQGTTDTQYF. The CDR3 coding sequence is TGTGCCAGCAGCTTAGCCCAGGGGACCACAGATACGCAGTATTTT.

The chain is built from TRBV19 and TRBJ2-2, with D possibly matching TRBD1 (6 bases). CDR1 LNHDA and CDR2 SQIVND come from the germline V gene (reference sequence). Trimming cost V 4 bases and J 7 bases, with 7 bases left between them. The CDR3 runs 12 residues. The CDR3 loop reads CASSTDSGELFF. CDR3 nucleotides: TGTGCCAGTAGTACGGACAGCGGGGAGCTGTTTTTT.

The rearrangement uses TRBV28 and TRBJ2-1; D may be TRBD1 or TRBD2 (6 bases each). Germline V CDR1 and CDR2: MDHEN, SYDVKM. Trimming took off 2 bases at V and 4 bases at J, with 12 bases between the two ends. The CDR3 is 15 residues long. In DNA, the CDR3 is TGTGCCAGCAGTTTACAGAGGGGGGTTTACAATGAGCAGTTCTTC. Its protein product is CASSLQRGVYNEQFF.

The chain recombines TRBV27 with TRBJ2-3; D gene ambiguous. Germline V gene data show CDR1 as MNHEY and CDR2 as SMNVEV (reference sequence). This CDR3 has 15 residues. Trimming stripped 6 bases from V and 2 bases from J, with 15 bases between. CDR3 region: CASRGSPIVTDTQYF. The CDR3 region has the DNA TGTGCCAGCAGAGGTAGCCCGATCGTCACAGATACGCAGTATTTT.

This sequence joins TRBV10-3 and TRBJ2-4; maybe TRBD1 (6 bases). This CDR3 contains 16 residues. The germline gives CDR1 ENHRY, CDR2 SYGVKD. The ends were cut back, 0 bases at V and 2 bases at J, with 11 bases in the middle. In DNA, the CDR3 is TGTGCCATCAGTGAGTCGGGGGCCATAACCAAAAACATTCAGTACTTC. This sequence encodes CAISESGAITKNIQYF.

V and J are TRBV13 and TRBJ1-6, with 7 positions matching TRBD1. Germline trimming cut 6 bases from V and 9 bases from J; bases unmatched to any gene: 8. Germline CDR1 is PRHDT and CDR2 is FYEKMQ (reference sequence). This CDR3 comprises 14 residues. CDR3 nucleotides: TGTGCCAGCAGTCTGTGGGACAGTGGTTCACCCCTCCACTTT. It translates to CASSLWDSGSPLHF.

The rearrangement links TRBV2 to TRBJ2-7, with 8 bases identical to TRBD1. V lost 4 bases and J lost 0; bases outside the gene matches: 5. Germline V gene lookup returns CDR1 SNHLY and CDR2 FYNNEI. The CDR3 sequence is 15 residues long. CDR3 loop: CASSVRDRPSYEQYF. The DNA of the CDR3 is TGTGCCAGCAGTGTGCGGGACAGGCCCTCCTACGAGCAGTACTTC. The whole variable domain, remainder taken from reference TRBV2 and TRBJ2-7, is EPEVTQTPSHQVTQMGQEVILRCVPISNHLYFYWYRQILGQKVEFLVSFYNNEISEKSEIFDDQFSVERPDGSNFTLKIRSTKLEDSAMYFCASSVRDRPSYEQYFGPGTRLTVT.

The chain is built from TRBV11-3 and TRBJ2-1; D perhaps matches TRBD1 (5 bases). The CDR3 is made up of 15 amino acids. With 3 bases removed from V and 5 bases from J, the gap between germline ends came to 14 bases. The germline CDR1 and CDR2 sequences are SGHNT and YENEEA. This chain's CDR3 is CASSLGLGADNEQFF. The DNA of the CDR3 is TGTGCCAGCAGCTTGGGGCTAGGGGCAGACAATGAGCAGTTCTTC.

The chain recombines TRBV2 with TRBJ1-1; D is perhaps TRBD1 (5 bases). V was cut by 7 bases and J by 0 bases, with 21 bases left in between. The CDR3 contains 17 residues. The germline CDR1 and CDR2 sequences are SNHLY and FYNNEI. Here the CDR3 DNA reads TGTGCCAGCACCATCCCCAATTCCGGGACCCTGAACACTGAAGCTTTCTTT. This codes for CASTIPNSGTLNTEAFF.

In this sample, this clone turned up once. This rearrangement joins TRBV28 to TRBJ1-2, with TRBD1 identical over 9 bases. Germline CDR1 MDHEN, CDR2 SYDVKM. V shed 5 bases, J shed 3 bases, and the junction held 7 bases outside the gene matches. The length of the CDR3 is 15 residues. The CDR3 nucleotides are TGTGCCAGCAGTGCCCCGGGACAGGGTCACTATGGCTACACCTTC. It encodes CASSAPGQGHYGYTF.

The chain combines TRBV29-1 with TRBJ2-5, with 8 bases identical to TRBD2. CDR1 and CDR2 (germline): SQVTM, ANQGSEA. The CDR3 spans 15 residues. V lost 3 bases to trimming and J lost 1 base; unmatched junction nucleotides: 7. The CDR3 loop is CSVERVAGIQETQYF. CDR3 coding DNA: TGCAGCGTTGAGAGGGTAGCGGGGATCCAAGAGACCCAGTACTTC.

The chain is built from TRBV9 and TRBJ2-7; D tentatively reads TRBD1 or TRBD2 (6 bases each). The V end was cut by 0 bases, the J end by 2 bases, with 18 bases between. CDR1 is SGDLS and CDR2 is YYNGEE in the germline V gene. The CDR3 is 17 residues long. CDR3 nucleotides: TGTGCCAGCAGCGTAGCTACAAGTGGGGGGCAACCCTACGAGCAGTACTTC. This encodes CASSVATSGGQPYEQYF.

This clone was detected once. The rearrangement joins TRBV5-1 to TRBJ2-7, with D perhaps matching TRBD2 (6 bases). This CDR3 has 15 amino acids. V gave up 3 bases and J gave up 6 bases, with 19 bases separating them. Germline assignment: CDR1 SGHRS and CDR2 YFSETQ. CDR3 in DNA: TGCGCCAGCAGCTGGGAGGTGGCGGACACGGGCGAGCAGTACTTC. Translated: CASSWEVADTGEQYF. Using reference TRBV5-1 and TRBJ2-7 for the parts outside the CDR3, the full variable domain is KAGVTQTPRYLIKTRGQQVTLSCSPISGHRSVSWYQQTPGQGLQFLFEYFSETQRNKGNFPGRFSGRQFSNSRSEMNVSTLELGDSALYLCASSWEVADTGEQYFGPGTRLTVT.

The chain uses TRBV18 and TRBJ2-7; D tentatively reads TRBD1 or TRBD2 (6 bases each). Germline lookup yields CDR1 KGHSH and CDR2 LQKENI. Trimming stripped 3 bases from V and 2 bases from J, with 17 bases between. The CDR3 is 16 residues long. The CDR3 DNA follows: TGTGCCAGCTCACCGTTGTCGGGGGCAAAAACCTACGAGCAGTACTTC. Amino acids: CASSPLSGAKTYEQYF.

A note on this clone: The same CDR3 also results from other DNA sequences found in this sample. The chain combines TRBV30 with TRBJ2-1; unclear D gene. Per the germline V gene, CDR1 is GTSNPN and CDR2 is SVGIG (reference sequence). There are 12 residues in the CDR3. V lost 0 bases and J lost 4, with 4 bases in between. The CDR3 region is CAWSVSYNEQFF. DNA of the CDR3: TGTGCCTGGAGTGTTTCTTACAATGAGCAGTTCTTC.

This chain connects TRBV7-9 to TRBJ2-3; the match to TRBD2 covers 9 bases. J gave up 3 bases and V 0 bases, and 7 bases lay outside the gene matches. Germline CDR1 and CDR2: SEHNR and FQNEAQ (reference sequence). The CDR3 extends over 17 amino acids. CDR3 sequence: CASSLAERGVQTDTQYF. In DNA, the CDR3 is TGTGCCAGCAGCTTAGCCGAGCGGGGGGTCCAAACAGATACGCAGTATTTT.

The CDR3 sequence: CASSQNQGGLAEKLFF. CDR3 in DNA: TGCGCCAGCAGCCAAAACCAGGGGGGGTTAGCTGAAAAACTGTTTTTT. The chain recombines TRBV4-3 with TRBJ1-4; 7 nucleotides line up with TRBD1. Trimming cost V 2 bases and J 7 bases; bases outside gene matches: 10. Germline CDR1 and CDR2: LGHNA and YSLEER. The CDR3 loop spans 16 amino acids.

This chain connects TRBV6-1 to TRBJ2-4, with unresolved D. The CDR3 is 15 amino acids. The germline V gene encodes CDR1 MNHNS and CDR2 SASEGT. Between the trimmed V and J ends, which lost 1 base and 0 bases, there was a span of 7 bases. The CDR3 region has the DNA TGTGCCAGCAGTGAAGTAATATTAGCCAAAAACATTCAGTACTTC. Translating gives CASSEVILAKNIQYF.

The chain joins TRBV19 to TRBJ2-3; D gene ambiguous. Trimming took 4 bases from V and 2 from J, leaving 10 bases between them. The CDR3 contains 14 residues. Germline CDR1 reads LNHDA; CDR2 reads SQIVND (reference sequence). In nucleotides, the CDR3 is TGTGCCAGTAGTACCCAAGGAACCACAGATACGCAGTATTTT. It is translated as CASSTQGTTDTQYF. Together with reference TRBV19 and TRBJ2-3, the CDR3 gives the full variable domain: DGGITQSPKYLFRKEGQNVTLSCEQNLNHDAMYWYRQDPGQGLRLIYYSQIVNDFQKGDIAEGYSVSREKKESFPLTVTSAQKNPTAFYLCASSTQGTTDTQYFGPGTRLTVL.

The V call is TRBV6-5, the J call TRBJ1-1, with D unresolved. V was clipped by 0 bases and J by 4 bases, with 15 bases between them. From germline, CDR1 is MNHEY and CDR2 SVGAGI. This CDR3 has 16 residues. For the CDR3, the DNA is TGTGCCAGCAGTTACTCGATTGGGGAATACGGCACTGAAGCTTTCTTT. Its protein product is CASSYSIGEYGTEAFF.

Points on this clone: Other DNA sequences in the same sample also yield this CDR3. The CDR3 nucleotides are TGTGCCAGCAGGGGACTAGCGGGGGGAGAGACCCAGTACTTC. Amino acid sequence: CASRGLAGGETQYF. The J gene is TRBJ2-5, the V gene TRBV27, with 15 positions matching TRBD2. Germline loops: CDR1 MNHEY, CDR2 SMNVEV (reference sequence). The CDR3 contains 14 residues. J gave up 4 bases and V 6 bases, and 0 bases lay outside the gene matches.

This sequence joins TRBV4-1 and TRBJ2-7; 11 positions agree with TRBD2. The V gene's germline CDR1 is MGHRA and CDR2 YSYEKL. Germline trimming cut 2 bases from V and 3 bases from J; bases unmatched to any gene: 6. The CDR3 is 16 residues long. In nucleotides, the CDR3 is TGCGCCAGCAGCCAACGAGGGACTAGCGGATACTACGAGCAGTACTTC. Translating gives CASSQRGTSGYYEQYF.

The chain couples TRBV9 to TRBJ2-2; D call uncertain. The CDR3 has 15 amino acids. Germline-derived CDR1 and CDR2 are SGDLS and YYNGEE. The V gene lost 4 bases and the J gene lost 4 bases, with 14 bases spanning the gap. The CDR3 spells CASSSHITSTGELFF. The CDR3, as DNA: TGTGCCAGCAGCTCTCACATCACCAGCACCGGGGAGCTGTTTTTT.

This clone showed up just a few times. This CDR3 is also generated by other DNA sequences in the sample. J is TRBJ2-7 and V is TRBV4-1; weak D call: TRBD1 (5 bases). The CDR3 runs to 13 residues. The germline V gene has CDR1 MGHRA and CDR2 YSYEKL. The V and J ends lost 0 bases and 3 bases respectively, with 6 bases between them. As DNA, the CDR3 is TGCGCCAGCAGCCAAGACAGGGACTACGAGCAGTACTTC. Its translation: CASSQDRDYEQYF.